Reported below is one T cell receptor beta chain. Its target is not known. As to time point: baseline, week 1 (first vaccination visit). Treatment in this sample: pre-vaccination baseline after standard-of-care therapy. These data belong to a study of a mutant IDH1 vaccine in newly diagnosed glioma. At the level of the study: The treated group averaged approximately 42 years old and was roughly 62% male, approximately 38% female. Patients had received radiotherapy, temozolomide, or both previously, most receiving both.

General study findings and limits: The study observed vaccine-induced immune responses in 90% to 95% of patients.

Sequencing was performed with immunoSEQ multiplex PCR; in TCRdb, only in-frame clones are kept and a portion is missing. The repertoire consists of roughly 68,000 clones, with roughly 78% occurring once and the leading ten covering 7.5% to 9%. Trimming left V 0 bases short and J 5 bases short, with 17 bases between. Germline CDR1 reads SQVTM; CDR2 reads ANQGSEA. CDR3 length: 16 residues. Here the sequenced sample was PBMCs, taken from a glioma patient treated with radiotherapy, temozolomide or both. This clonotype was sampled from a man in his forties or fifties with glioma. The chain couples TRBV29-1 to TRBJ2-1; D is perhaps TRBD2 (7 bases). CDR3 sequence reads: CSVEDENGGGNNEQFF. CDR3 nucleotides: TGCAGCGTTGAAGACGAGAACGGCGGGGGCAACAATGAGCAGTTCTTC.